This record looks at one T cell receptor (beta chain) sequence and its context. Different DNA sequences within this sample yield the same CDR3. V lost 5 bases and J 1 base, leaving 8 bases between the germline ends. CDR3 length: 13 amino acids. From germline, CDR1 is SGHTA and CDR2 FQGTGA. This specimen belongs to a study of shared clonotypes between healthy human individuals. The table came from immunoSEQ multiplex PCR; TCRdb's copy has only in-frame clones and leaves some out. The sample consists of 2 million to 2.5 million clones, 93% of them appearing once. The receptor was isolated from a man aged 18 to 29 in good health. Some clones in this sample may be carry-over from other donors' samples. Sequenced input: naive CD4+ T cells from PBMCs. Subset given: CD45RA+ positively selected. The chain couples TRBV7-3 to TRBJ1-1, with TRBD1 as a possible D gene (5 bases). The CDR3 loop is CASSPTGNTEAFF. As DNA, the CDR3 is TGTGCCAGCAGCCCTACAGGGAACACTGAAGCTTTCTTT.